This paragraph reports one TCR beta chain. As yet, its antigen is unknown. This sample also contains other DNA sequences that code for the same CDR3. This specimen comes from a study of a mutant IDH1 vaccine in newly diagnosed glioma. Across the study: At weeks 1, 3, 5, 7, 11, 15, 19 and 23, patients received a vaccination, eight in all. Earlier treatment was radiotherapy, temozolomide, or both, with most getting both. Overall study findings and caveats: The occurrence of vaccine-induced immune responses was seen in over 90% of patients.

Sequencing was performed with immunoSEQ multiplex PCR; in TCRdb, only in-frame clones are kept and a portion is missing. The sample has tens of thousands of clones, about 80% seen once; the top ten hold under 3.5%. Time point denoted: week 5, during vaccination. Each dose delivered 300 ug of mutant IDH1 20-mer peptide subcutaneously with imiquimod. The study enrolled donors with new WHO grade 3 or 4 IDH1-mutant, ATRX-lost astrocytomas. Here the sequenced sample was PBMCs, taken from a glioma patient whose treatment included an IDH1 peptide vaccine. This clonotype was obtained from a man aged 25-45 years with glioma.

As DNA, the CDR3 is TGTGCCAGCAGCCAAGGGGGGGCCGGGGAGACCCAGTACTTC. Protein product: CASSQGGAGETQYF. The rearrangement uses TRBV4-2 and TRBJ2-5; D possibly uses TRBD1 or TRBD2 (6 bases each). The ends were cut back, 1 base at V and 5 bases at J, with 11 bases in the middle. Germline CDR1 LGHNA, CDR2 YNFKEQ. The CDR3 covers 14 residues.